The 8 T cell receptor beta chains listed next were all sequenced from one sample in a study of blood T cells in healthy people across ages. A J-beta primer mix and a sample-barcoded 5' primer were used in a second PCR of roughly 6 to 12 cycles. TCRdb re-called the 5' RACE reads through MiXCR, storing one row per CDR3 protein. The table has over 600,000 distinct CDR3 sequences, roughly 20% seen once. The specimen was blood. Receptors were obtained from a man between 70 and 80 years old in good health.

This clonotype was seen repeatedly, ten times or more. V is TRBV29-1 and J is TRBJ2-2; unclear D gene. The V end was cut by 4 bases, the J end by 1 base, with 4 bases between. The CDR3 has 12 amino acids. Germline V gives CDR1 SQVTM, CDR2 ANQGSEA. The CDR3 loop reads CSVAVNTGELFF. DNA of the CDR3: TGCAGCGTTGCGGTGAACACCGGGGAGCTGTTTTTT.

The chain links TRBV20-1 to TRBJ2-3; 10 bases align to TRBD2. V was pared by 8 bases and J by 0 bases, with 14 bases of the junction left unmatched. Germline CDR1 is DFQATT and CDR2 is SNEGSKA (reference sequence). The CDR3 has 17 amino acids. The CDR3 reads CSPNLRTSGKSTDTQYF. The CDR3, as DNA: TGCAGTCCGAACCTCCGGACTAGCGGTAAAAGCACAGATACGCAGTATTTT.

The chain recombines TRBV7-2 with TRBJ2-5; 8 nucleotides align to TRBD2. The J call may be faulty, since TRBJ2-7 better matches the DNA end. Germline CDR1 SGHTA, CDR2 FQGNSA. The CDR3 has 16 residues. The DNA of the CDR3 is TGTGCCAGCAGCCCGCGGGGGGAGAGGGGGTCCTACGAGCAGTACTTC. Translating gives CASSPRGERGSYEQYF.

V is TRBV20-1 and J is TRBJ2-7; 9 positions match TRBD1. The V segment lost 7 bases and the J segment 5 bases; nucleotides outside the gene matches: 9. This CDR3 is built from 13 residues. Germline CDR1 reads DFQATT; CDR2 reads SNEGSKA (reference sequence). DNA of the CDR3: TGCAGTGTTCCCGGGACAGGGACCAACGAGCAGTACTTC. Translating it yields CSVPGTGTNEQYF.

This clonotype came up a few times. The V gene is TRBV5-1, the J gene TRBJ2-7; D possibly corresponds to TRBD2 (6 bases). V was trimmed by 4 bases and J by 1 base, leaving 12 bases between them. There are 14 residues in the CDR3. In germline, CDR1 is SGHRS, CDR2 YFSETQ. The CDR3 loop is CASSVGTHSYEQYF. Written as DNA, the CDR3 is TGCGCCAGCAGCGTCGGGACTCATTCCTACGAGCAGTACTTC.

This clonotype was observed a few times. One junction end does not reproduce the germline sequence, and a read error may be involved. CDR3 amino acids: CSAKTVTGPNETLFF. Here the CDR3 DNA reads TGCAGTGCTAAAACTGTGACAGGACCAAATGAAACACTGTTTTTT. This chain uses TRBV20-1 with TRBJ1-4; D possibly corresponds to TRBD1 (6 bases). Germline V gene lookup returns CDR1 DFQATT and CDR2 SNEGSKA (reference sequence). The CDR3 is made up of 15 amino acids.

In regard to this clonotype: This clone may be a read error of a much larger clone one base away. The gene calls are TRBV5-5 and TRBJ2-4; 8 bases are a match to TRBD2. Germline trimming cut 5 bases from V and 7 bases from J; bases unmatched to any gene: 8. This CDR3 spans 14 amino acids. CDR1 and CDR2 (germline): SGHKS, YYEKEE (reference sequence). The CDR3 reads CASSWGLDNNIQYF. The CDR3 nucleotides are TGTGCCAGCAGTTGGGGACTAGACAACAACATTCAGTACTTC.

The V and J genes are TRBV5-1 and TRBJ1-1, with D tentatively TRBD1 (5 bases). V was clipped by 0 bases and J by 10 bases, with 19 bases between them. The CDR3 covers 15 residues. Per the germline V gene, CDR1 is SGHRS and CDR2 is YFSETQ. The CDR3 here is CASSLGDSNRGAAFF. CDR3 nucleotide sequence: TGCGCCAGCAGCTTGGGGGACTCCAACCGTGGGGCAGCTTTCTTT.